This T cell receptor (beta chain) was documented in a study of cytomegalovirus exposure and HLA in healthy donors. Findings and limits, study-wide: Most CMV-associated TCR beta chains appeared HLA-restricted in a later analysis. What TCR beta sequences reportedly achieved was accurate prediction of HLA-A and HLA-B alleles in most subjects. Many donors shared some public TCRs, even though most TCR sequences were rare.

CDR3 size: 15 residues. Notes on this clone: Its antigen remains unknown.

This PCR relied on a set of 60 Vbeta primers and 13 Jbeta primers. Assay used: immunoSEQ multiplex PCR; TCRdb lists only in-frame clones, some missing. The sample records 130,000 or so clones, roughly 80% being singletons. The sequenced material came from PBMCs. This receptor was taken from a man between 40 and 49 years old in good health and CMV-seronegative. The chain combines TRBV12-2 with TRBJ1-2. TRBV12-2 is given as a pseudogene. DNA for the CDR3: TGTGCAAGTCGCTCTAGGGGCGGCAGGGAGGGAAGCTACACCTTC. Residues: CASRSRGGREGSYTF.